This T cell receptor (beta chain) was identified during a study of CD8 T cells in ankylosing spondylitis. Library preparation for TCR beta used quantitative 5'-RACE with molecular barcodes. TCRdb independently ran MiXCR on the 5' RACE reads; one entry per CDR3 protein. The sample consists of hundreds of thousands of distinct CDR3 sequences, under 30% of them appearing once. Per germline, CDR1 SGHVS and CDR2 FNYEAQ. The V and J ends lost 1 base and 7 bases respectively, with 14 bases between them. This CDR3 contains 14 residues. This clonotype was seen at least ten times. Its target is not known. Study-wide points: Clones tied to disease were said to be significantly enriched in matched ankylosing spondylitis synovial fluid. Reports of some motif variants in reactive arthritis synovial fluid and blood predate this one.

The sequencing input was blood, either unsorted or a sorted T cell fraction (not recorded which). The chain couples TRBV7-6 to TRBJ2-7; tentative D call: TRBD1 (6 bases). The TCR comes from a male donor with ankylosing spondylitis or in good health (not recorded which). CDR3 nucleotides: TGTGCCAGCAGCTTAGAGGACAGAGGGTGGGAGCAGTACTTC. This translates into CASSLEDRGWEQYF.